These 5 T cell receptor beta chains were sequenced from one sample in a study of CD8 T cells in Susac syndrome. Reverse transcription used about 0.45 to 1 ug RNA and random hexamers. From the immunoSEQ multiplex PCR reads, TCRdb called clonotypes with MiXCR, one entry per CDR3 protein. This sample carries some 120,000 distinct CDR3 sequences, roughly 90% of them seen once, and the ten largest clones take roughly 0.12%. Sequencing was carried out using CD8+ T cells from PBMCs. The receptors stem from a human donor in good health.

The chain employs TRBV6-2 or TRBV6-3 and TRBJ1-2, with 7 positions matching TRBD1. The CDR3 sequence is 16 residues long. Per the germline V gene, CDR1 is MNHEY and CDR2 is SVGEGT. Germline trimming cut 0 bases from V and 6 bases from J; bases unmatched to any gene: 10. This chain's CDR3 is CASSYSPGGQLDGYTF. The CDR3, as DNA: TGTGCCAGCAGTTACTCGCCAGGGGGTCAACTGGATGGCTACACCTTC.

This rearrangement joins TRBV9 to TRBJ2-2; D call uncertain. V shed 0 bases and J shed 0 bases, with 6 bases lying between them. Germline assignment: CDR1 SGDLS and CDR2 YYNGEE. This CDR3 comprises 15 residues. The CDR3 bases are TGTGCCAGCAGCGTAGGAATGGCGAACACCGGGGAGCTGTTTTTT. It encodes CASSVGMANTGELFF.

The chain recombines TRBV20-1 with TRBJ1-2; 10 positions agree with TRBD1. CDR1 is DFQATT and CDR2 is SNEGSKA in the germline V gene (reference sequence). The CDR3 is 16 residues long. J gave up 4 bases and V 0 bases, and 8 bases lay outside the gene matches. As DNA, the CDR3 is TGCAGTGCTAGAGATCTACGACAGGGGGCCGTCTATGGCTACACCTTC. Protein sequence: CSARDLRQGAVYGYTF.

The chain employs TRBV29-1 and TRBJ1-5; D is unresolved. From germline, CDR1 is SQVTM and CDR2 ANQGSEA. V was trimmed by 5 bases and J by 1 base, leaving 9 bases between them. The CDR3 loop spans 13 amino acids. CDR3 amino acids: CSVSLASNQPQHF. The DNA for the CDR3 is TGCAGCGTTAGTCTGGCAAGCAATCAGCCCCAGCATTTT.

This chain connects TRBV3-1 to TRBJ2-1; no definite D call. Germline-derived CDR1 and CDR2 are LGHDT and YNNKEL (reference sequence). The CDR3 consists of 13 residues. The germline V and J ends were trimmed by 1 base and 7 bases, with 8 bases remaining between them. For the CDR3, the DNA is TGTGCCAGCAGCCAAGGAATGAGGAATGAGCAGTTCTTC. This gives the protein CASSQGMRNEQFF.